One sample yielded the 29 T cell receptor beta chains listed below, sequenced in a study of T-cell memory formation after mild COVID-19 listed by TCRdb under 2021. Library prep was done by 5' RACE. This sample was sequenced with an Illumina NovaSeq 6000. TCRdb redid the processing of the public reads, applying fastp at Q25 and MiXCR, and retained in-frame beta chains. Duplicate CDR3 protein sequences are folded into a single record with the most common DNA and genes. This sample has about 600,000 distinct CDR3 sequences in its table, and approximately 21% of those were observed once. The ten most abundant clones make up around 9.2% of the sample. Sequencing used PBMCs or a T cell subset sorted from them (not recorded which). The origin of the receptors is an adult woman who had mild COVID-19 (a few samples of this study predate the infection). The sample titles of this study are shuffled in the database, so cell type and time point are left out; the donor was told from shared clones.

The chain combines TRBV6-2 or TRBV6-3 with TRBJ1-4, with D maybe TRBD1 (6 bases). The CDR3 consists of 14 residues. Germline V lookup: CDR1 MNHEY, CDR2 SVGEGT. Deletions cut 6 bases from V and 8 bases from J, with 16 bases between. For the CDR3, the DNA is TGTGCCAGCAGAGAGGACAGTTCACGAGAAAAACTGTTTTTT. Encoded protein: CASREDSSREKLFF.

The chain combines TRBV7-2 with TRBJ2-1, with 7 bases that match TRBD1. The length of the CDR3 is 15 residues. In germline, CDR1 is SGHTA, CDR2 FQGNSA. Trimming cost V 1 base and J 7 bases; bases outside gene matches: 7. CDR3: CASSLDRGSPNEQFF. The CDR3 DNA follows: TGTGCCAGCAGCTTAGACAGGGGCTCCCCGAATGAGCAGTTCTTC.

This clonotype was detected once. The V call is TRBV6-5, the J call TRBJ2-1, with 9 bases that match TRBD1. Germline V CDR1 and CDR2: MNHEY, SVGAGI. This CDR3 contains 13 residues. After removal of 6 bases from V and 14 bases from J, the junction contained 11 bases not matched to a gene. The CDR3 bases are TGTGCCAGCAGCTATCCGGGACAGGGTCAGGAGTTCTTC. Protein product: CASSYPGQGQEFF.

The chain links TRBV24-1 to TRBJ2-1, with 9 bases fitting TRBD1. CDR1 is KGHDR, CDR2 SFDVKD, per germline. The CDR3 extends over 15 amino acids. Trimming removed 5 bases from V and 7 bases from J; junction bases left unmatched: 8. The CDR3 region has the DNA TGTGCCACCAGTGTGAAACAGGGGGCACATAATGAGCAGTTCTTC. Protein product: CATSVKQGAHNEQFF.

This clonotype was counted only a few times. The chain joins TRBV15 to TRBJ2-5; D perhaps matches TRBD2 (5 bases). CDR3 length equals 15 residues. Germline-derived CDR1 and CDR2 are LNHNV and YYDKDF (reference sequence). V gave up 1 base and J gave up 2 bases, with 11 bases separating them. As DNA, the CDR3 is TGTGCCACCAGCAGAGGTGGACGGGATCAAGAGACCCAGTACTTC. Translating it yields CATSRGGRDQETQYF.

There are a few counts of this clonotype. In DNA form, the CDR3 reads TGTGCCAGCAGTATAAGGGGGTTTGAAGCTTTCTTT. As protein: CASSIRGFEAFF. V and J are TRBV7-9 and TRBJ1-1; weak D call: TRBD1 (6 bases). Per the germline V gene, CDR1 is SEHNR and CDR2 is FQNEAQ (reference sequence). This CDR3 contains 12 residues. V was trimmed by 6 bases and J by 7 bases, leaving 12 bases between them.

V gene TRBV15 combines with J gene TRBJ2-1; 7 positions match TRBD2. Germline-derived CDR1 and CDR2 are LNHNV and YYDKDF (reference sequence). The CDR3 contains 11 residues. The ends lost 3 bases at V and 10 bases at J; junction bases unmatched: 0. The CDR3 DNA reads as TGTGCCACCAGCAGGCGGGAGGAGCAGTTCTTC. Protein sequence: CATSRREEQFF.

J is TRBJ1-1 and V is TRBV11-2, with 12 bases matching TRBD1. The CDR3 runs 15 residues. CDR1 is SGHAT and CDR2 is FQNNGV in the germline V gene. V shed 3 bases and J 4 bases; nucleotides not matched to a gene: 3. CDR3 protein: CASSLGQGAATEAFF. CDR3 sequence (DNA): TGTGCCAGCAGCTTGGGACAGGGGGCTGCCACTGAAGCTTTCTTT.

The sample holds a few counts of this clonotype. The chain carries TRBV27 and TRBJ2-7, with D maybe TRBD2 (5 bases). Trimming removed 6 bases at V and 2 bases at J, with 14 bases between. The CDR3 loop spans 14 amino acids. Germline CDR1 MNHEY, CDR2 SMNVEV (reference sequence). CDR3 residues: CASSVEDGAYEQYF. CDR3 nucleotide sequence: TGTGCCAGCAGCGTGGAGGACGGAGCCTACGAGCAGTACTTC.

This chain links TRBV15 with TRBJ1-2; no firm D call. The CDR3 spans 15 residues. The germline V gene has CDR1 LNHNV and CDR2 YYDKDF (reference sequence). V lost 0 bases, J lost 6 bases, and 14 bases lay in between. The CDR3 DNA is TGTGCCACCAGCAGAGATCAGAACGGGTTGGATGGCTACACCTTC. Protein sequence: CATSRDQNGLDGYTF.

This clonotype was found a few times. The gene calls are TRBV11-2 and TRBJ2-5, with 7 bases lining up with TRBD2. Trimming took 1 base from V and 4 from J; bases not matched to a gene: 3. Germline-derived CDR1 and CDR2 are SGHAT and FQNNGV. The CDR3 is made up of 14 amino acids. The chain's CDR3 is CASSLGLASETQYF. The CDR3 nucleotides read TGTGCCAGCAGCTTAGGACTAGCTTCAGAGACCCAGTACTTC.

The chain carries TRBV6-2 or TRBV6-3 and TRBJ2-2, with D perhaps TRBD1 (6 bases). Between the trimmed V and J ends, which lost 6 bases and 7 bases, there was a span of 15 bases. The CDR3 is 14 amino acids. Germline lookup yields CDR1 MNHEY and CDR2 SVGEGT. The CDR3: CASRWDGQNGELFF. In DNA, the CDR3 is TGTGCCAGCAGGTGGGACGGACAGAACGGGGAGCTGTTTTTT.

This clonotype occurred a few times. The chain links TRBV19 to TRBJ2-1, with D possibly TRBD2 on 6 matching bases. The germline CDR1 and CDR2 sequences are LNHDA and SQIVND (reference sequence). This CDR3 has 14 residues. Trimming took 5 bases from V and 8 from J, leaving 16 bases between them. DNA of the CDR3: TGTGCCAGTAGTTTTCGGGGGAGCTCGGATGAGCAGTTCTTC. This encodes CASSFRGSSDEQFF. Filled out from reference TRBV19 and TRBJ2-1, the complete variable domain reads DGGITQSPKYLFRKEGQNVTLSCEQNLNHDAMYWYRQDPGQGLRLIYYSQIVNDFQKGDIAEGYSVSREKKESFPLTVTSAQKNPTAFYLCASSFRGSSDEQFFGPGTRLTVL.

This clonotype came up a few times. V and J are TRBV3-1 and TRBJ2-3; maybe TRBD2 (5 bases). CDR3 length: 19 amino acids. Germline V gives CDR1 LGHDT, CDR2 YNNKEL (reference sequence). Trimming stripped 1 base from V and 0 bases from J, with 20 bases between. CDR3 residues: CASSQVRGMIPTSTDTQYF. CDR3 DNA sequence: TGTGCCAGCAGCCAAGTACGGGGAATGATTCCGACTAGCACAGATACGCAGTATTTT.

This clonotype was detected a few times. The chain carries TRBV13 and TRBJ2-7, with D perhaps matching TRBD1 (6 bases). The germline gives CDR1 PRHDT, CDR2 FYEKMQ (reference sequence). With 4 bases removed from V and 4 bases from J, the gap between germline ends came to 8 bases. The CDR3 spans 12 residues. CDR3: CASSSGQYEQYF. The CDR3 nucleotides read TGTGCCAGCAGCTCCGGACAGTACGAGCAGTACTTC.

This clonotype has a handful of counts. Mismatch with germline at one junction end may stem from a read error. V gene TRBV7-9 combines with J gene TRBJ2-4; D gene ambiguous. CDR1 and CDR2 (germline): SEHNR, FQNEAQ (reference sequence). This CDR3 has 14 amino acids. The CDR3 sequence is CASSLAMSKDIQYF. The CDR3 DNA reads TGTGCCAGCAGCTTAGCGATGAGCAAAGACATTCAGTACTTC.

This clonotype was seen a few times. This chain uses TRBV6-2 or TRBV6-3 with TRBJ2-7; 10 bases match TRBD2. CDR3 size: 18 residues. Germline trimming cut 0 bases from V and 6 bases from J; bases unmatched to any gene: 14. Germline V gene lookup returns CDR1 MNHEY and CDR2 SVGEGT. In nucleotides, the CDR3 is TGTGCCAGCAGTTACTCGATAGCTAGCGGGAGCCAGCCCAGCGAGCAGTACTTC. It encodes CASSYSIASGSQPSEQYF.

This clonotype showed up just a few times. The CDR3 region is CATSDPRDTANYGYTF. CDR3 in DNA: TGTGCCACCAGTGACCCTAGGGACACTGCTAACTATGGCTACACCTTC. V usage is TRBV24-1 and J usage is TRBJ1-2; D is possibly TRBD1 (6 bases). Trimming pared 4 bases from V and 0 bases from J, leaving 14 bases between. Germline lookup yields CDR1 KGHDR and CDR2 SFDVKD. The CDR3 is 16 amino acids.

The rearrangement uses TRBV5-5 and TRBJ2-7; the match to TRBD2 covers 11 bases. The CDR3 sequence is 18 residues long. The V gene end was trimmed by 0 bases and the J gene end by 4 bases; junction bases not matched to a gene: 12. CDR1 is SGHKS, CDR2 YYEKEE, per germline (reference sequence). The CDR3 bases are TGTGCCAGCAGCTTGGTACGGTATGCTAGCGGGGGGCTATACGAGCAGTACTTC. Its translation: CASSLVRYASGGLYEQYF.

The chain employs TRBV25-1 and TRBJ1-1; D call uncertain. Trimming removed 1 base from V and 7 bases from J, with 4 bases in between. The CDR3 runs to 11 residues. CDR1 and CDR2 from the germline V gene are MGHDK and SYGVNS. CDR3 coding DNA: TGTGCCAGCAGTGAATGGGATGAAGCTTTCTTT. Translated, it gives CASSEWDEAFF. The full variable domain, rest sourced from reference TRBV25-1 and TRBJ1-1, is EADIYQTPRYLVIGTGKKITLECSQTMGHDKMYWYQQDPGMELHLIHYSYGVNSTEKGDLSSESTVSRIRTEHFPLTLESARPSHTSQYLCASSEWDEAFFGQGTRLTVV.

This clonotype came up a few times. The rearrangement uses TRBV4-2 and TRBJ1-5, with TRBD1 matching 8 bases. The CDR3 consists of 16 residues. J was trimmed by 0 bases and V by 3 bases; bases with no gene match: 4. Germline CDR1 reads LGHNA; CDR2 reads YNFKEQ. Written as DNA, the CDR3 is TGTGCCAGCAGCCAGTGGGGACAGGATAGCAATCAGCCCCAGCATTTT. Its translation is CASSQWGQDSNQPQHF.

The gene calls are TRBV11-1 and TRBJ2-1; 10 bases match TRBD2. Trimming removed 7 bases from V and 9 bases from J; junction bases left unmatched: 6. Germline lookup yields CDR1 SGHAT and CDR2 FQDESV (reference sequence). CDR3 size: 13 residues. The CDR3 spells CASTSGRRGEQFF. In DNA form, the CDR3 reads TGTGCCAGCACTAGCGGGAGACGGGGTGAGCAGTTCTTC.

The sample holds a few counts of this clonotype. V usage is TRBV7-2 and J usage is TRBJ2-3; 11 bases fit TRBD2. Germline lookup yields CDR1 SGHTA and CDR2 FQGNSA. Trimming removed 1 base from V and 4 bases from J; junction bases left unmatched: 4. The CDR3 runs to 16 residues. In nucleotides, the CDR3 is TGTGCCAGCAGCTTAGATCTAGCGGGAGGCCCAGATACGCAGTATTTT. Its protein product is CASSLDLAGGPDTQYF.

The J gene is TRBJ2-2, the V gene TRBV6-6, with TRBD1 matching over 10 bases. With V trimmed by 2 bases and J by 4 bases, 1 base remained unmatched. Germline values: CDR1 MNHNY, CDR2 SVGAGI (reference sequence). This CDR3 comprises 15 residues. The CDR3 loop is CASSYRDRGTGELFF. In DNA, the CDR3 is TGTGCCAGCAGTTACCGGGACAGGGGCACCGGGGAGCTGTTTTTT.

The V gene is TRBV20-1, the J gene TRBJ1-6, with unresolved D. Germline CDR1 DFQATT, CDR2 SNEGSKA (reference sequence). The CDR3 covers 13 residues. V lost 0 bases and J lost 8, with 8 bases in between. CDR3 in DNA: TGCAGTGCTAGAGATGGGGAGTATTCACCCCTCCACTTT. Encoded protein: CSARDGEYSPLHF.

The J gene is TRBJ2-1, the V gene TRBV4-3; D possibly corresponds to TRBD1 (6 bases). The germline V gene encodes CDR1 LGHNA and CDR2 YSLEER. With 0 bases removed from V and 10 bases from J, the gap between germline ends came to 19 bases. The CDR3 has 16 amino acids. CDR3 in DNA: TGCGCCAGCAGCCAAGATGTAGGACAGATCCGCAGGGAGCAGTTCTTC. Its translation is CASSQDVGQIRREQFF.

This clonotype was detected a few times. The chain employs TRBV3-1 and TRBJ1-1, with TRBD1 matching over 7 bases. The length of the CDR3 is 13 residues. From germline, CDR1 is LGHDT and CDR2 YNNKEL (reference sequence). V trimming: 1 base; J trimming: 8 bases; junction bases outside the gene matches: 4. In DNA, the CDR3 is TGTGCCAGCAGCCAAGTCTGGACAGGCGAAGCTTTCTTT. It specifies CASSQVWTGEAFF.

This clonotype has a handful of counts. J is TRBJ1-1 and V is TRBV6-5; D gene uncertain. The germline V gene has CDR1 MNHEY and CDR2 SVGAGI. V lost 0 bases and J lost 0, with 11 bases in between. CDR3 length: 16 amino acids. The CDR3 is CASSYSGLTMNTEAFF. The CDR3 DNA sequence: TGTGCCAGCAGTTACTCTGGGTTAACTATGAACACTGAAGCTTTCTTT.

The rearrangement joins TRBV5-8 to TRBJ2-5; perhaps D is TRBD1 or TRBD2 (6 bases each). This CDR3 has 14 amino acids. The germline CDR1 and CDR2 sequences are SGHTS and YDEGEE. The V end lost 4 bases, the J end lost 3 bases, and 13 bases lay between the germline ends. DNA of the CDR3: TGTGCCAGCAGCGTCCGGAGGGGGGAAGAGACCCAGTACTTC. It yields the protein CASSVRRGEETQYF.